The sequence of this TCR beta chain was determined in a study of blood T cell repertoires in COVID-19 (TCRdb year 2020). About the investigation overall: Samples covering the acute and convalescent phases of COVID-19 were provided by collaborators in the United States, Italy and Spain. The samples were drawn from two sources: the first 160 participants of the ongoing ImmuneRACE study, and 1,000 to 1,500 subjects contributed by 6 global collaborators. A freely available public database, intended as a resource for researchers studying the immune response to SARS-CoV-2, is where the repertoires were released. HLA class I and class II types, where available, came from metadata supplied by the sample provider rather than from assay-based typing. The prospective study material was composed of cDNA or gDNA derived from T cells, B-cell-depleted T cells, or PBMCs. Deeply sampled blood TCRbeta repertoires from subjects exposed to, actively infected with, or recovered from COVID-19 were included in the dataset. Nearly every sample came with metadata listing a de-identified subject ID, COVID-19 status, age in years and sex.

Whole blood was collected in K2EDTA tubes by collaborating institutions according to the institutions' own protocols. Collaborator samples were shipped for TCRbeta analysis as frozen whole blood, isolated PBMCs, or DNA extracted from either sample type. TCRbeta CDR3 regions were amplified from genomic DNA by means of the immunoSEQ Assay, a bias-controlled multiplex PCR. For the original study's pipeline: The number of nucleated cells in each sample was estimated from the amplification of reference gene primers within the assay. Sequence reads were collapsed and filtered to measure the absolute abundance of every unique TCRbeta CDR3 rearrangement. For each sample, productive Simpson clonality was calculated by taking the square root of Simpson's diversity index across productive rearrangements. The source is immuneACCESS, and TCRdb retained only in-frame sequences with V and J called. Part of the clones is not carried over; for the studies checked, unresolved V genes explain less than half of this, and the remainder is unexplained. D and trimming were read from the DNA, whereas the V and J calls and clone size are those reported in that table. This sample has about 240,000 clones in its table, and approximately 80% of those were observed once. The biggest ten clones account for approximately 9.4% of the sample.

Comments on this clone: Its antigen is still unknown. Base qualities are missing; no much larger clone stands one base away. Other nucleotide sequences from this sample produce the same CDR3.

The junction carries 11 bases between V and J, which are trimmed by 6 bases and 3 bases respectively. The germline V gene gives CDR1 as KGHSH and CDR2 as LQKENI. Including the terminal cysteine and phenylalanine, the CDR3 comprises 13 residues. Left in the record is the CDR3 DNA by itself, 39 bases read in frame from the first base. The research as a whole found: The amount of clinical and demographic metadata varied by source and participant and was provided uncurated.

The V gene is TRBV18 and the J gene is TRBJ1-2; perhaps TRBD1 is the D gene, with 5 bases matching. Sequencing was done on a sample of peripheral blood. This clonotype was obtained from a woman older than 75 with acute or convalescent COVID-19. The CDR3 corresponds to CASSPGSDYGYTF. The DNA is TGTGCCAGCTCGCCAGGGAGCGACTATGGCTACACCTTC.